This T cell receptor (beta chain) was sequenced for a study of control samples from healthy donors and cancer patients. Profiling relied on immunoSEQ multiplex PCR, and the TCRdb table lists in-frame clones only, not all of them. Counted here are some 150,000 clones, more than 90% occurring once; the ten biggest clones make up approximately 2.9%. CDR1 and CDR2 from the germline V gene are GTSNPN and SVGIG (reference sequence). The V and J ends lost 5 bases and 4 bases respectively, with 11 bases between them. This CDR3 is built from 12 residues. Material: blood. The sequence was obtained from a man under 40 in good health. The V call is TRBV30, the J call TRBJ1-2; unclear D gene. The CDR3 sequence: CAWLTGSYGYTF. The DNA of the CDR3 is TGTGCCTGGTTAACGGGGTCCTATGGCTACACCTTC.